These 32 T cell receptor beta chains were all obtained from the same sample, sequenced in a study of control samples from healthy donors and cancer patients. TCRdb keeps only in-frame clones here, not all; method: immunoSEQ multiplex PCR. Here the sample spans 130,000 to 150,000 clones, around nine tenths being singletons. The sample taken for sequencing was blood. These receptors were taken from a woman younger than 45 in good health.

The gene calls are TRBV5-3 and TRBJ2-3, with TRBD2 matching over 15 bases. TRBV5-3 is annotated as an ORF whose role is uncertain. The CDR3 is 18 residues long. After removal of 4 bases from V and 0 bases from J, the junction contained 6 bases not matched to a gene. The CDR3 DNA reads TGTGCCAGAAGCCCGTGGGGGACTAGCGGGGGGAGCACAGATACGCAGTATTTT. Translation: CARSPWGTSGGSTDTQYF.

The rearrangement joins TRBV5-1 to TRBJ2-7, with TRBD2 matching 10 bases. The germline gives CDR1 SGHRS, CDR2 YFSETQ. With 0 bases clipped from V and 5 bases from J, the junction kept 5 bases outside the gene matches. The CDR3 is made up of 15 amino acids. CDR3 sequence reads: CASSLVTSGVNEQYF. CDR3 nucleotide sequence: TGCGCCAGCAGCTTGGTAACTAGCGGGGTTAACGAGCAGTACTTC. The variable domain in full, with the rest retrieved from reference TRBV5-1 and TRBJ2-7, is KAGVTQTPRYLIKTRGQQVTLSCSPISGHRSVSWYQQTPGQGLQFLFEYFSETQRNKGNFPGRFSGRQFSNSRSEMNVSTLELGDSALYLCASSLVTSGVNEQYFGPGTRLTVT.

This chain uses TRBV6-1 with TRBJ2-5, with D uncertain. Germline values: CDR1 MNHNS, CDR2 SASEGT. The V end lost 3 bases, the J end lost 5 bases, and 4 bases lay between the germline ends. The CDR3 covers 11 residues. This CDR3 reads CASSEAETQYF. The CDR3 coding sequence is TGTGCCAGCAGTGAGGCGGAGACCCAGTACTTC.

This rearrangement joins TRBV5-5 to TRBJ1-4, with 7 bases matching TRBD1. After removal of 4 bases from V and 5 bases from J, the junction contained 5 bases not matched to a gene. The germline V gene encodes CDR1 SGHKS and CDR2 YYEKEE (reference sequence). The CDR3 is made up of 14 amino acids. The CDR3 sequence is CASSRDSLNEKLFF. CDR3 sequence (DNA): TGTGCCAGCAGCCGGGACAGCCTAAATGAAAAACTGTTTTTT.

The V call is TRBV11-1, the J call TRBJ2-1, with TRBD2 matching over 8 bases. Per the germline V gene, CDR1 is SGHAT and CDR2 is FQDESV (reference sequence). V lost 5 bases and J lost 9; bases outside the gene matches: 12. The CDR3 sequence is 15 residues long. CDR3 amino acids: CASSPQRAGVGEQFF. The CDR3 DNA is TGTGCCAGCAGCCCCCAAAGAGCGGGAGTAGGTGAGCAGTTCTTC. The whole variable domain, remainder taken from reference TRBV11-1 and TRBJ2-1, is EAEVAQSPRYKITEKSQAVAFWCDPISGHATLYWYRQILGQGPELLVQFQDESVVDDSQLPKDRFSAERLKGVDSTLKIQPAELGDSAMYLCASSPQRAGVGEQFFGPGTRLTVL.

The genes are TRBV2 and TRBJ2-7, with a tentative D call TRBD2 (6 bases). The germline V gene encodes CDR1 SNHLY and CDR2 FYNNEI. The CDR3 has 15 amino acids. Trimming shortened V by 7 bases and J by 2 bases, and 18 bases separated the two germline ends. The CDR3 is CASMFDLAPTYEQYF. In DNA form, the CDR3 reads TGTGCCAGCATGTTTGATCTAGCGCCGACCTACGAGCAGTACTTC.

Ten or more counts support this clone. The sample carries other DNA sequences with the same CDR3. The V call is TRBV9, the J call TRBJ2-5, with 7 bases lining up with TRBD1. CDR1 and CDR2 from the germline V gene are SGDLS and YYNGEE. V gave up 0 bases and J gave up 5 bases; unmatched junction bases: 4. The CDR3 totals 14 residues. The CDR3 sequence: CASSVEGGWETQYF. CDR3 coding DNA: TGTGCCAGCAGCGTAGAAGGGGGCTGGGAGACCCAGTACTTC. Looking up the rest from reference TRBV9 and TRBJ2-5 gives the full variable domain: DSGVTQTPKHLITATGQRVTLRCSPRSGDLSVYWYQQSLDQGLQFLIQYYNGEERAKGNILERFSAQQFPDLHSELNLSSLELGDSALYFCASSVEGGWETQYFGPGTRLLVL.

V usage is TRBV5-6 and J usage is TRBJ1-3; D is unresolved. Per the germline V gene, CDR1 is SGHDT and CDR2 is YYEEEE. V was trimmed by 4 bases and J by 2 bases, leaving 13 bases between them. This CDR3 has 15 residues. The CDR3 bases are TGTGCCAGCAGCAGCCTCTTAAGCGCTGGAAACACCATATATTTT. Amino acid sequence: CASSSLLSAGNTIYF.

V usage is TRBV18 and J usage is TRBJ2-1, with 9 nucleotides matching TRBD2. The CDR3 runs 15 residues. Germline-derived CDR1 and CDR2 are KGHSH and LQKENI. After removal of 2 bases from V and 5 bases from J, the junction contained 4 bases not matched to a gene. The CDR3 sequence: CASSPTASGNNEQFF. The CDR3 DNA reads TGTGCCAGCTCACCAACGGCTAGCGGGAACAATGAGCAGTTCTTC.

V gene TRBV18 combines with J gene TRBJ1-1; the D is unclear. From germline, CDR1 is KGHSH and CDR2 LQKENI. The ends were cut back, 1 base at V and 3 bases at J, with 15 bases in the middle. The CDR3 spans 16 residues. The DNA of the CDR3 is TGTGCCAGCTCACCACGGGCAGCAAATGCTCACACTGAAGCTTTCTTT. This gives the protein CASSPRAANAHTEAFF.

The chain uses TRBV6-4 and TRBJ1-6; TRBD1 might be the D (5 bases). Germline V gene data show CDR1 as MRHNA and CDR2 as SNTAGT. CDR3 length: 15 residues. V was trimmed by 9 bases and J by 2 bases, leaving 14 bases between them. The DNA for the CDR3 is TGTGCCAGTAGTTGGGGGGGAGCCTATAATTCACCCCTCCACTTT. As protein: CASSWGGAYNSPLHF.

The gene calls are TRBV5-6 and TRBJ1-2; 7 positions match TRBD1. The CDR3 has 14 residues. The V and J ends lost 5 bases and 1 base, in that order; junction bases with no gene match: 5. Germline CDR1 reads SGHDT; CDR2 reads YYEEEE. The CDR3 DNA sequence: TGTGCCAGCAGGCGTTACAGGGGTAACTATGGCTACACCTTC. Its protein product is CASRRYRGNYGYTF.

The chain is built from TRBV5-4 and TRBJ2-6, with 7 positions matching TRBD1. The V segment lost 3 bases and the J segment 2 bases; nucleotides outside the gene matches: 11. This CDR3 contains 18 residues. Germline V gene sequence: CDR1 SGHNT, CDR2 YYREEE (reference sequence). The CDR3 is CASSSRSGQGAGANVLTF. In DNA form, the CDR3 reads TGTGCCAGCAGCTCGAGGTCAGGGCAGGGGGCTGGGGCCAACGTCCTGACTTTC.

This chain joins TRBV19 and TRBJ2-7; D perhaps matches TRBD1 (6 bases). V was shortened by 7 bases and J by 4 bases, with 14 bases between the two germline ends. This CDR3 has 13 amino acids. Germline V CDR1 and CDR2: LNHDA, SQIVND (reference sequence). CDR3 bases: TGTGCCAGTAAGGGCACAGGGACATACGAGCAGTACTTC. Amino acid sequence: CASKGTGTYEQYF.

This sequence joins TRBV5-8 and TRBJ1-1; 7 nucleotides agree with TRBD1. This CDR3 contains 15 residues. V lost 4 bases to trimming and J lost 4 bases; unmatched junction nucleotides: 10. Germline CDR1 is SGHTS and CDR2 is YDEGEE. CDR3 sequence reads: CASSRRQGSGTEAFF. CDR3 sequence (DNA): TGTGCCAGCAGCCGCCGACAGGGATCGGGCACTGAAGCTTTCTTT.

This chain links TRBV19 with TRBJ1-5; D might be TRBD1 (5 bases). Germline CDR1 and CDR2: LNHDA and SQIVND (reference sequence). CDR3 length equals 15 residues. Trimming took off 3 bases at V and 3 bases at J, with 12 bases between the two ends. The CDR3 region has the DNA TGTGCCAGTAGTATTCACGCAGGGAACAATCAGCCCCAGCATTTT. Protein product: CASSIHAGNNQPQHF.

This clone came up a few times. The rearrangement joins TRBV6-5 to TRBJ2-7; TRBD2 agrees at 9 bases. Trimming at V came to 6 bases and at J to 1 base, leaving 7 bases not matched to a gene. CDR3 length: 15 amino acids. Germline lookup yields CDR1 MNHEY and CDR2 SVGAGI. The CDR3 loop reads CASSLSGSLSYEQYF. CDR3 DNA: TGTGCCAGCAGCCTTAGCGGGAGTCTGTCCTACGAGCAGTACTTC.

The rearrangement uses TRBV30 and TRBJ2-1; D might be TRBD1 or TRBD2, each matching 5 bases. Germline V gives CDR1 GTSNPN, CDR2 SVGIG (reference sequence). The V end lost 2 bases, the J end lost 10 bases, and 18 bases lay between the germline ends. There are 14 residues in the CDR3. In DNA form, the CDR3 reads TGTGCCTGGAGTAAAACAGGAGGACGGAAGGAGCAGTTCTTC. Amino acids: CAWSKTGGRKEQFF.

This clone was counted a few times. The chain carries TRBV9 and TRBJ2-7; D ambiguous. The CDR3 consists of 14 residues. CDR1 SGDLS and CDR2 YYNGEE come from the germline V gene. V shed 1 base and J shed 2 bases, with 10 bases lying between them. CDR3 nucleotide sequence: TGTGCCAGCAGCGTACAGGCGGACGCCTACGAGCAGTACTTC. It is translated as CASSVQADAYEQYF.

The rearrangement links TRBV18 to TRBJ1-1; D is possibly TRBD1 (6 bases). Trimming left V 3 bases short and J 4 bases short, with 6 bases between. The CDR3 covers 12 residues. Germline CDR1 is KGHSH and CDR2 is LQKENI. Here the CDR3 DNA reads TGTGCCAGCTCACCGGACAGCACTGAAGCTTTCTTT. Its protein product is CASSPDSTEAFF.

V usage is TRBV3-1 (or the pseudogene TRBV3-2) and J usage is TRBJ1-2; 7 bases agree with TRBD1. Per germline, CDR1 LGHDT and CDR2 YNNKEL (reference sequence). The CDR3 runs 14 residues. The V segment lost 6 bases and the J segment 1 base; nucleotides outside the gene matches: 5. The CDR3 is CASSYRDSNYGYTF. In DNA, the CDR3 is TGTGCCAGCAGTTACCGGGACAGTAACTATGGCTACACCTTC.

The chain joins TRBV9 to TRBJ1-2; TRBD1 matches at 9 bases. Unmatched junction bases numbered 8, after V lost 4 bases and J lost 4 bases. The CDR3 has 15 residues. Germline CDR1 SGDLS, CDR2 YYNGEE. The DNA of the CDR3 is TGTGCCAGCAGCACAGGGGGACAGGGTCTCTATGGCTACACCTTC. It encodes CASSTGGQGLYGYTF.

The V call is TRBV19, the J call TRBJ2-1; the D gene is possibly TRBD2 (5 bases). The CDR3 is 13 residues long. Trimming pared 0 bases from V and 8 bases from J, leaving 8 bases between. Germline V lookup: CDR1 LNHDA, CDR2 SQIVND (reference sequence). CDR3 amino acids: CASSIDRDYEQFF. CDR3 coding DNA: TGTGCCAGTAGTATAGATCGGGATTATGAGCAGTTCTTC.

V is TRBV7-2 and J is TRBJ2-3; TRBD2 agrees at 7 bases. CDR3 length equals 13 residues. Germline CDR1 and CDR2: SGHTA and FQGNSA. The junction had 4 bases not matched to a gene; V was cut back by 5 bases and J by 5 bases. CDR3 sequence reads: CASSHPGGDTQYF. CDR3 nucleotide sequence: TGTGCCAGCAGCCATCCGGGGGGAGATACGCAGTATTTT. The variable domain in full, completed from reference TRBV7-2 and TRBJ2-3, reads GAGVSQSPSNKVTEKGKDVELRCDPISGHTALYWYRQSLGQGLEFLIYFQGNSAPDKSGLPSDRFSAERTGGSVSTLTIQRTQQEDSAVYLCASSHPGGDTQYFGPGTRLTVL.

The chain combines TRBV5-1 with TRBJ1-2, with D possibly being TRBD1 (5 bases). V dropped 6 bases and J dropped 2 bases, with 14 bases sitting between them. CDR1 is SGHRS, CDR2 YFSETQ, per germline. The CDR3 is 14 residues long. Here the CDR3 DNA reads TGCGCCAGCACACCGGGACGGGCCAACTATGGCTACACCTTC. Translating gives CASTPGRANYGYTF. Using reference TRBV5-1 and TRBJ1-2 for the parts outside the CDR3, the full variable domain is KAGVTQTPRYLIKTRGQQVTLSCSPISGHRSVSWYQQTPGQGLQFLFEYFSETQRNKGNFPGRFSGRQFSNSRSEMNVSTLELGDSALYLCASTPGRANYGYTFGSGTRLTVV.

The chain links TRBV7-2 to TRBJ2-3; D call uncertain. The CDR3 is 15 amino acids. Germline CDR1 is SGHTA and CDR2 is FQGNSA. Trimming shortened V by 3 bases and J by 3 bases, and 13 bases separated the two germline ends. The CDR3 loop reads CASSFPLGLTDTQYF. CDR3 coding DNA: TGTGCCAGCAGCTTTCCCCTAGGTCTAACAGATACGCAGTATTTT.

This clone was observed a few times. This chain links TRBV29-1 with TRBJ2-2, with 7 bases aligning to TRBD2. The V gene end was trimmed by 5 bases and the J gene end by 5 bases; junction bases not matched to a gene: 11. The CDR3 covers 15 residues. Germline V lookup: CDR1 SQVTM, CDR2 ANQGSEA. The DNA of the CDR3 is TGCAGCGTTAAACGGACTAGAGGGAGGACCGGGGAGCTGTTTTTT. This encodes CSVKRTRGRTGELFF.

V and J are TRBV19 and TRBJ1-1; D is ambiguous. The CDR3 runs 14 residues. Germline values: CDR1 LNHDA, CDR2 SQIVND (reference sequence). Trimming took off 1 base at V and 1 base at J, with 7 bases between the two ends. This CDR3 reads CASSIGDANTEAFF. CDR3 sequence (DNA): TGTGCCAGTAGTATAGGGGATGCGAACACTGAAGCTTTCTTT.

The genes are TRBV6-5 and TRBJ1-1; no firm D call. The CDR3 has 13 residues. Trimming left V 8 bases short and J 3 bases short, with 13 bases between. Per the germline V gene, CDR1 is MNHEY and CDR2 is SVGAGI. The chain's CDR3 is CASEVFRDTEAFF. The CDR3 DNA is TGTGCCAGCGAAGTGTTTAGGGACACTGAAGCTTTCTTT.

CDR3 sequence reads: CSAFSYTGELFF. In nucleotides, the CDR3 is TGCAGCGCCTTCAGCTACACCGGGGAGCTGTTTTTT. This rearrangement joins TRBV29-1 to TRBJ2-2; D gene ambiguous. V lost 7 bases and J lost 3, with 9 bases in between. The CDR3 has 12 amino acids. From germline, CDR1 is SQVTM and CDR2 ANQGSEA.

V usage is TRBV20-1 and J usage is TRBJ2-1, with D maybe TRBD2 (5 bases). V lost 4 bases, J lost 8 bases, and 9 bases lay in between. The CDR3 has 11 residues. The germline V gene encodes CDR1 DFQATT and CDR2 SNEGSKA (reference sequence). In nucleotides, the CDR3 is TGCAGTGCTATCAGCGGCTATGAGCAGTTCTTC. Its translation is CSAISGYEQFF.

This chain joins TRBV2 and TRBJ2-1; maybe TRBD2 (6 bases). Germline lookup yields CDR1 SNHLY and CDR2 FYNNEI. The length of the CDR3 is 14 residues. Trimming took 9 bases from V and 3 from J, leaving 15 bases between them. The DNA of the CDR3 is TGTGCCAGGGTGCGGGATCACGACTACAATGAGCAGTTCTTC. Translated: CARVRDHDYNEQFF.